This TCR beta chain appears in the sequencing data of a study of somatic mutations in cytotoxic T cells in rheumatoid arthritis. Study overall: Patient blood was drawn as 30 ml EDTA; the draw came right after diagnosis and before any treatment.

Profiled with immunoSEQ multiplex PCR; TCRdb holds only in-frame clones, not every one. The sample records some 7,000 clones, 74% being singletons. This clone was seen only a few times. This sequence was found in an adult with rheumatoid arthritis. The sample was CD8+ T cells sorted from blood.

DNA for the CDR3: TGTGCCAGCAGCTTAGGGGCCGCCGGGGAGCTGTTTTTT. Protein product: CASSLGAAGELFF. The V gene is TRBV7-8, the J gene TRBJ2-2; no reliable D call. Deletions cut 1 base from V and 6 bases from J, with 6 bases between. In germline, CDR1 is SGHVS, CDR2 FQNEAQ. This CDR3 comprises 13 residues.